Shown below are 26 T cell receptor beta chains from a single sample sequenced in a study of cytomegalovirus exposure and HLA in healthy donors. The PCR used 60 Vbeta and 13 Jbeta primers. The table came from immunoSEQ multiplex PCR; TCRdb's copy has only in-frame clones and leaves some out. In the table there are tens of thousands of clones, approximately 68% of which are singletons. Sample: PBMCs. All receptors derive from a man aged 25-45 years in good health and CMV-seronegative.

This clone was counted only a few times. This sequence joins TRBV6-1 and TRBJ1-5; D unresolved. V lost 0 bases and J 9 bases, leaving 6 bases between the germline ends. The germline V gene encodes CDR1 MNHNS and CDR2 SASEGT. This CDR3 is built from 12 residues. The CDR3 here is CASSEASGPQHF. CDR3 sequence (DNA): TGTGCCAGCAGTGAAGCGTCGGGGCCCCAGCATTTT.

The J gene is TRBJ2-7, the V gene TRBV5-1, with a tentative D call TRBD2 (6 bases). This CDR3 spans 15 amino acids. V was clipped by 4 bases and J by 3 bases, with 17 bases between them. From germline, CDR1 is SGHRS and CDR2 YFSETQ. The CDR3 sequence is CASSPEPRDFYEQYF. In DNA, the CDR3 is TGCGCCAGCAGCCCTGAGCCTAGGGACTTCTACGAGCAGTACTTC.

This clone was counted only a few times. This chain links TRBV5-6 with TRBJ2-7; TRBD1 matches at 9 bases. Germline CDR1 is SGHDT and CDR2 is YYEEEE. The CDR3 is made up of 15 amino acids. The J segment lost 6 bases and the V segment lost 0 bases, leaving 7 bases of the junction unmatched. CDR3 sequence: CASSLEGDRVLEQYF. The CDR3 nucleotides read TGTGCCAGCAGCTTGGAGGGGGACAGGGTCCTCGAGCAGTACTTC. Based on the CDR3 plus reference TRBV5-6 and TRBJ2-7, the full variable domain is DAGVTQSPTHLIKTRGQQVTLRCSPKSGHDTVSWYQQALGQGPQFIFQYYEEEERQRGNFPDRFSGHQFPNYSSELNVNALLLGDSALYLCASSLEGDRVLEQYFGPGTRLTVT.

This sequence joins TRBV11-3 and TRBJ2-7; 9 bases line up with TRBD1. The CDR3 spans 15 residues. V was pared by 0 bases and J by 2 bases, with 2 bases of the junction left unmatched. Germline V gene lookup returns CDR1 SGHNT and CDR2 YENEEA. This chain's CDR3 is CASSLDGTGTYEQYF. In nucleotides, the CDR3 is TGTGCCAGCAGCTTAGACGGGACAGGGACCTACGAGCAGTACTTC.

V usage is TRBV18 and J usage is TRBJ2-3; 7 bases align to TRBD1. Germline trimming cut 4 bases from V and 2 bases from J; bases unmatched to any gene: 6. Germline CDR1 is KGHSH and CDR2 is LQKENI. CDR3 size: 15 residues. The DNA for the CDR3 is TGTGCCAGCTCACAACGGGACAGTTCCACAGATACGCAGTATTTT. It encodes CASSQRDSSTDTQYF.

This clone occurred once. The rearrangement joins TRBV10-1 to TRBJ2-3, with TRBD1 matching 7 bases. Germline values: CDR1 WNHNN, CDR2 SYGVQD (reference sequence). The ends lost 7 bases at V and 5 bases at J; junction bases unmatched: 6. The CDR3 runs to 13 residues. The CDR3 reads CASTRSGGDTQYF. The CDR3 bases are TGCGCCAGCACCCGATCAGGGGGAGATACGCAGTATTTT.

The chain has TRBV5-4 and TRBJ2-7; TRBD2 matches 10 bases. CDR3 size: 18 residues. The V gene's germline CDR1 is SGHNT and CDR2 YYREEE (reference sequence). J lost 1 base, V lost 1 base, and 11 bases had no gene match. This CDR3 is CASSLSWASGSGSYEQYF. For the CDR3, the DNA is TGTGCCAGCAGCTTGAGCTGGGCTAGCGGGAGTGGGTCCTACGAGCAGTACTTC.

CDR3 nucleotide sequence: TGTGCCAGCAGTGAAGCCTGGGGCGGACAGCCCCAGCATTTT. It encodes CASSEAWGGQPQHF. The gene calls are TRBV2 and TRBJ1-5; tentatively, D is TRBD1 (5 bases). The length of the CDR3 is 14 residues. Trimming left V 0 bases short and J 7 bases short, with 10 bases between. From germline, CDR1 is SNHLY and CDR2 FYNNEI. The whole variable domain, remainder taken from reference TRBV2 and TRBJ1-5, is EPEVTQTPSHQVTQMGQEVILRCVPISNHLYFYWYRQILGQKVEFLVSFYNNEISEKSEIFDDQFSVERPDGSNFTLKIRSTKLEDSAMYFCASSEAWGGQPQHFGDGTRLSIL.

CDR3 residues: CASSRTRFGEQYF. CDR3 in DNA: TGTGCCAGCAGCCGGACTCGTTTCGGTGAGCAGTACTTC. This chain links TRBV11-3 with TRBJ2-7; the D gene is possibly TRBD2 (5 bases). The CDR3 contains 13 residues. V was trimmed by 5 bases and J by 7 bases, leaving 15 bases between them. Germline V gives CDR1 SGHNT, CDR2 YENEEA.

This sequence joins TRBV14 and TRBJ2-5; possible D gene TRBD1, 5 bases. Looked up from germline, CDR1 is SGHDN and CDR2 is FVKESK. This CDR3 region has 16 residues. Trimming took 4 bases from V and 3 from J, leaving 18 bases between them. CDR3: CASSPRPARVEETQYF. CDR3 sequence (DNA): TGTGCCAGCAGCCCAAGGCCGGCCAGGGTCGAAGAGACCCAGTACTTC.

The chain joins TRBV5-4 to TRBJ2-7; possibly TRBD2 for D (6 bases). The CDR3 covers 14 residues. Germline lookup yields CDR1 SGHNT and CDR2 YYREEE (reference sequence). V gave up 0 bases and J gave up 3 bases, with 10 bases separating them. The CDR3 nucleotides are TGTGCCAGCAGCTTGGGGACTAACAACTACGAGCAGTACTTC. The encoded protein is CASSLGTNNYEQYF.

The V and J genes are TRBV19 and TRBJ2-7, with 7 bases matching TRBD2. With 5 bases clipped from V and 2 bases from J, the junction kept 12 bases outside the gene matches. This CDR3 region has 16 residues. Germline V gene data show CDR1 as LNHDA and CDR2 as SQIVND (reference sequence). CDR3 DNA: TGTGCCAGTAGTTTGAGTTTGTCTAGCGGAGCCTACGAGCAGTACTTC. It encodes CASSLSLSSGAYEQYF. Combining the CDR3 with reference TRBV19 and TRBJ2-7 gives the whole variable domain DGGITQSPKYLFRKEGQNVTLSCEQNLNHDAMYWYRQDPGQGLRLIYYSQIVNDFQKGDIAEGYSVSREKKESFPLTVTSAQKNPTAFYLCASSLSLSSGAYEQYFGPGTRLTVT.

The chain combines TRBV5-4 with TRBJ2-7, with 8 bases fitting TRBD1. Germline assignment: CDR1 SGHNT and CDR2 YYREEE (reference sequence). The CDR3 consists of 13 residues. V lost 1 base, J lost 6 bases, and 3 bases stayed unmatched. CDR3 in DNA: TGTGCCAGCAGCTTGCAGGGGGCGCCCGAGCAGTACTTC. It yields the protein CASSLQGAPEQYF.

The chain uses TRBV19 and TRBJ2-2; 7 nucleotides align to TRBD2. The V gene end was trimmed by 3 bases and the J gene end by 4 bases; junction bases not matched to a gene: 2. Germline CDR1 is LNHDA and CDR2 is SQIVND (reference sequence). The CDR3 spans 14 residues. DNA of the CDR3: TGTGCCAGTAGTATCGTAGCGGGCACCGGGGAGCTGTTTTTT. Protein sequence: CASSIVAGTGELFF.

The CDR3 DNA is TGCGCCATAAGTACAGGGTTGAACACTGAAGCTTTCTTT. Its protein is CAISTGLNTEAFF. The chain links TRBV23-1 to TRBJ1-1; tentative D call: TRBD1 (6 bases). TRBV23-1 is annotated as an ORF whose role is uncertain. This CDR3 is 13 amino acids long. Trimming left V 10 bases short and J 0 bases short, with 12 bases between.

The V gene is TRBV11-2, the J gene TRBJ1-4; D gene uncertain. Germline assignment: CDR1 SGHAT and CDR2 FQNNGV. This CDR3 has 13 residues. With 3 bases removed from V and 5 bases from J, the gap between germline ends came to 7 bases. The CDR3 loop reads CASSFGLNEKLFF. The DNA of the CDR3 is TGTGCCAGCAGCTTCGGACTAAATGAAAAACTGTTTTTT.

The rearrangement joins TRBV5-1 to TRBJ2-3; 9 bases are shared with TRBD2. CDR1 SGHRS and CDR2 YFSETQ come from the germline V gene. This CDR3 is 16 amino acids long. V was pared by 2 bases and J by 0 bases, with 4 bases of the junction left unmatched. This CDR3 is CASSFLTSGSTDTQYF. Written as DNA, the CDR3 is TGCGCCAGCAGCTTTTTGACTAGCGGTAGCACAGATACGCAGTATTTT.

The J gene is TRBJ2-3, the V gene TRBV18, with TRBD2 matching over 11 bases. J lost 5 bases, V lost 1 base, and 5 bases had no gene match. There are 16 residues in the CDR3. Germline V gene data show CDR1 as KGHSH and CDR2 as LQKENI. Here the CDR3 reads CASSPRRTSGLDTQYF. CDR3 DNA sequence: TGTGCCAGCTCACCACGTAGGACTAGCGGGTTAGATACGCAGTATTTT.

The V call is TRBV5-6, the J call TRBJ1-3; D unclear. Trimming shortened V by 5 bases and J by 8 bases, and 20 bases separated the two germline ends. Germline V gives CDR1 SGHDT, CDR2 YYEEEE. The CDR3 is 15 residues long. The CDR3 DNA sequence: TGTGCCAGCAGTTTAGGTCGGTTTGGGAGAGACACCATATATTTT. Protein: CASSLGRFGRDTIYF.

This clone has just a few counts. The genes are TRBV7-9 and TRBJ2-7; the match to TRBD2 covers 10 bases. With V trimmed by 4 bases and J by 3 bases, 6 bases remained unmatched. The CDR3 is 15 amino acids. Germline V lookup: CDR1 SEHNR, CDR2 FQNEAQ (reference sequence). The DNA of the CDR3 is TGTGCCAGCAGCTCACTAGCGGGACCGATCTACGAGCAGTACTTC. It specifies CASSSLAGPIYEQYF.

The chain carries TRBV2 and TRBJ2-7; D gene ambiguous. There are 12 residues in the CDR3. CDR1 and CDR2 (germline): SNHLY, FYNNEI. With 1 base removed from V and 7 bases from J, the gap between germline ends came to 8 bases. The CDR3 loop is CASSEGLWEQYF. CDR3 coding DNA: TGTGCCAGCAGTGAAGGACTCTGGGAGCAGTACTTC.

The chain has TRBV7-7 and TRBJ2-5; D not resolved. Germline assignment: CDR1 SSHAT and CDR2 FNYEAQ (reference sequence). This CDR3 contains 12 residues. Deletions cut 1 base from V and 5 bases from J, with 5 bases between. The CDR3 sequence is CASSLVGETQYF. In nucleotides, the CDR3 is TGTGCCAGCAGCTTAGTTGGCGAGACCCAGTACTTC.

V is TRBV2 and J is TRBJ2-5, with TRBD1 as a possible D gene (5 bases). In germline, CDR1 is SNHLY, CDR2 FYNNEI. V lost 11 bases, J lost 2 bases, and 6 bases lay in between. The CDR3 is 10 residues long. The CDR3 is CAGAQETQYF. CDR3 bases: TGTGCCGGGGCTCAAGAGACCCAGTACTTC.

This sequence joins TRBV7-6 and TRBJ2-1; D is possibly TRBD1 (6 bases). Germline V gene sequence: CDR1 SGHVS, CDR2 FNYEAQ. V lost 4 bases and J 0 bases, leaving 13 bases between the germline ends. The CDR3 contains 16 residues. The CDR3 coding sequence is TGTGCCAGCAGCTCGGACAGTCTAACCTCCTACAATGAGCAGTTCTTC. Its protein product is CASSSDSLTSYNEQFF.

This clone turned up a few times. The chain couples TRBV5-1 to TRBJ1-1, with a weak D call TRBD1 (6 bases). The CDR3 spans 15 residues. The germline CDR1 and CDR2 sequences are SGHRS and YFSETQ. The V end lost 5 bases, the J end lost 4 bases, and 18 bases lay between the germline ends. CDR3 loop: CASSQGGKPSTEAFF. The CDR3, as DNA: TGCGCCAGCAGTCAAGGGGGTAAACCCTCCACTGAAGCTTTCTTT.

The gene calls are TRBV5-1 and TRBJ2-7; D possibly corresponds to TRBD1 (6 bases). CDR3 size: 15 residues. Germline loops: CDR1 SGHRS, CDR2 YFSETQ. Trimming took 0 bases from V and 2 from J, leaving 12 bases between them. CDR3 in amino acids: CASSLGGTNPYEQYF. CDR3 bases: TGCGCCAGCAGCTTGGGGGGGACAAACCCCTACGAGCAGTACTTC.